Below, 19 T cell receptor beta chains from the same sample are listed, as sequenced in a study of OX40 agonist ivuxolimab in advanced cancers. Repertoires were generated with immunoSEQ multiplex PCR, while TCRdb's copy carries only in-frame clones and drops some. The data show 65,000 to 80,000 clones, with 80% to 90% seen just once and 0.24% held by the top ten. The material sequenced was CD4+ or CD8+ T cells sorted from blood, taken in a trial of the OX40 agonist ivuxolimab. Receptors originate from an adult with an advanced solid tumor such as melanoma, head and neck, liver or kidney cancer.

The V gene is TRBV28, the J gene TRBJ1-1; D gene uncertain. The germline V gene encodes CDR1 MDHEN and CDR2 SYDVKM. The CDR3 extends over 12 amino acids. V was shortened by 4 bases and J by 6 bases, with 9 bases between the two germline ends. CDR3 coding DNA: TGTGCCAGCAGTTACACTGGGGCTGAAGCTTTCTTT. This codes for CASSYTGAEAFF.

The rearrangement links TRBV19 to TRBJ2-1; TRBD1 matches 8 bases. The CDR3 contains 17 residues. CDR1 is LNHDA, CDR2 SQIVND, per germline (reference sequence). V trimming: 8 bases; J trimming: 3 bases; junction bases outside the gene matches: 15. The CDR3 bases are TGTGCCAGTCGCACAGGGGGGCCCGGGGATTACTACAATGAGCAGTTCTTC. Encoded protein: CASRTGGPGDYYNEQFF.

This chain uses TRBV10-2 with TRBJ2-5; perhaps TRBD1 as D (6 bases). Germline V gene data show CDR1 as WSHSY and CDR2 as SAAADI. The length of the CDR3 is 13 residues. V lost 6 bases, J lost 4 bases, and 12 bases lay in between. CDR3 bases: TGCGCCAGCAGCGCAGGGGCAGCAGAGACCCAGTACTTC. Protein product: CASSAGAAETQYF.

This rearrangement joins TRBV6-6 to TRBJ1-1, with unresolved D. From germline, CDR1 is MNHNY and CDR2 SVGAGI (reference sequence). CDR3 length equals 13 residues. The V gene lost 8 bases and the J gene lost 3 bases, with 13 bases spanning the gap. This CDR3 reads CASSKQYDTEAFF. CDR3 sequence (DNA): TGTGCCAGCTCAAAACAATATGACACTGAAGCTTTCTTT.

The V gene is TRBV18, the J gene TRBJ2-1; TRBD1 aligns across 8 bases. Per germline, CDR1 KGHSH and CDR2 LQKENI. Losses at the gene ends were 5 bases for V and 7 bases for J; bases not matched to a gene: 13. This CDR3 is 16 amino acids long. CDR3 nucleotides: TGTGCCAGCTCATCCCCGGCAGGGGGCCGACCGAATGAGCAGTTCTTC. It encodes CASSSPAGGRPNEQFF.

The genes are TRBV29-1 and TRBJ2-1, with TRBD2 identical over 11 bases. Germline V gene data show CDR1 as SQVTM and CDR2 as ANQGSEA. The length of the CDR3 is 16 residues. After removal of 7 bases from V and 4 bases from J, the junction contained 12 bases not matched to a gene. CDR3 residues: CSARPGTSGLYNEQFF. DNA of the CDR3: TGCAGCGCCCGTCCCGGGACTAGCGGACTTTACAATGAGCAGTTCTTC.

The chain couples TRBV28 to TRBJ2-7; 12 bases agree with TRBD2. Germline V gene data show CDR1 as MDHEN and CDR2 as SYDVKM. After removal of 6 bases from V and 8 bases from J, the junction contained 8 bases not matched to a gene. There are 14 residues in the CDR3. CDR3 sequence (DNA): TGTGCCAGCAGCCCTAGCGGGAGGGGTCGGAAGCAGTACTTC. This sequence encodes CASSPSGRGRKQYF.

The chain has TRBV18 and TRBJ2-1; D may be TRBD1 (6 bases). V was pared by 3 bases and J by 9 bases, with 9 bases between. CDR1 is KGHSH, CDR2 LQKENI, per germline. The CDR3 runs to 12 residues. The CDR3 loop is CASSPQGLEQFF. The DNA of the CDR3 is TGTGCCAGCTCACCCCAGGGGCTTGAGCAGTTCTTC.

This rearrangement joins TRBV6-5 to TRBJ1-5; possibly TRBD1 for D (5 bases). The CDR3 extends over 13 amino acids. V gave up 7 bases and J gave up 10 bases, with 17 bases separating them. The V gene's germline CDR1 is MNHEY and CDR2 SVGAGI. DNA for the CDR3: TGTGCCAGCACCCTCCACCGGGGCTCTCCCCAGCATTTT. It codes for CASTLHRGSPQHF.

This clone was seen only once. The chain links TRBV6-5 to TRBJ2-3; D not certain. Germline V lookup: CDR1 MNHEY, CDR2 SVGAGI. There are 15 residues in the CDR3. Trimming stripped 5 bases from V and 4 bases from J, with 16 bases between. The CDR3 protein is CASSIAEGLADTQYF. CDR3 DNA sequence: TGTGCCAGCAGTATAGCAGAAGGTCTCGCAGATACGCAGTATTTT.

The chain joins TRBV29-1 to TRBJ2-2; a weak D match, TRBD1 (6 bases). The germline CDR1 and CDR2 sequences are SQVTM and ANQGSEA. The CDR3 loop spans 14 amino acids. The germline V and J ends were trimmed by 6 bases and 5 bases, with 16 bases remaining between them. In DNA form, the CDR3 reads TGCAGCGTCGACACAGGGCTTGGGACCGGGGAGCTGTTTTTT. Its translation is CSVDTGLGTGELFF.

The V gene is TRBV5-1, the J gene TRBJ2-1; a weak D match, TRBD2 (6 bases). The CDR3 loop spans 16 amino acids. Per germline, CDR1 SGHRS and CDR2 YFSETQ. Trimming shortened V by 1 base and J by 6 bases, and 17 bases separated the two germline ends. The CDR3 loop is CASSLRRQGGSNEQFF. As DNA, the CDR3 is TGCGCCAGCAGCTTGAGGCGGCAGGGAGGTAGCAATGAGCAGTTCTTC. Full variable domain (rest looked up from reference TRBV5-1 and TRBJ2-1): KAGVTQTPRYLIKTRGQQVTLSCSPISGHRSVSWYQQTPGQGLQFLFEYFSETQRNKGNFPGRFSGRQFSNSRSEMNVSTLELGDSALYLCASSLRRQGGSNEQFFGPGTRLTVL.

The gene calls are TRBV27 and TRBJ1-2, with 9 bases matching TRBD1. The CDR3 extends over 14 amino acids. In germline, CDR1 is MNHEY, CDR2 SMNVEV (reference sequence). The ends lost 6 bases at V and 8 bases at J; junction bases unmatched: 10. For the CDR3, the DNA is TGTGCCAGCAGGACAGCCGGGACAGGGATCGGCTACACCTTC. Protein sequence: CASRTAGTGIGYTF.

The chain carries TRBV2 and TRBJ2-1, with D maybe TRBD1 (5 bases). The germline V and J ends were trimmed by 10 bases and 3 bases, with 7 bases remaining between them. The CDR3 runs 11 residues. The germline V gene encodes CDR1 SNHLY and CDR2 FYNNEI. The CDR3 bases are TGTGCCATCACAGGCTACAATGAGCAGTTCTTC. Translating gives CAITGYNEQFF.

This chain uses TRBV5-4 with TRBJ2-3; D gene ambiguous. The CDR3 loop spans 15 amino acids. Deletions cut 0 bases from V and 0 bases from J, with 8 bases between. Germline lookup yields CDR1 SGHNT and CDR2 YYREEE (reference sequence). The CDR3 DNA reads TGTGCCAGCAGCTTGGATATAGGGAGCACAGATACGCAGTATTTT. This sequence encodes CASSLDIGSTDTQYF.

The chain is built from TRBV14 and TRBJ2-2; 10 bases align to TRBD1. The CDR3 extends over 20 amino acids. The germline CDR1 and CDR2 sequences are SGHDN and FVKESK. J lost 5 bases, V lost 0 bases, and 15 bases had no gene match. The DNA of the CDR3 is TGTGCCAGCAGCCAAGAGCTATCATGGTGGAGACAGGGGGCTACCGGGGAGCTGTTTTTT. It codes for CASSQELSWWRQGATGELFF.

The CDR3 sequence: CASSLAWTGGNNEQYF. CDR3 bases: TGTGCCAGCAGCTTAGCCTGGACAGGGGGGAACAACGAGCAGTACTTC. V is TRBV7-2 and J is TRBJ2-7; 10 bases map to TRBD1. Unmatched junction bases numbered 7, after V lost 0 bases and J lost 5 bases. The germline CDR1 and CDR2 sequences are SGHTA and FQGNSA. This CDR3 is 16 amino acids long. Supplemented by reference TRBV7-2 and TRBJ2-7, the full variable domain reads GAGVSQSPSNKVTEKGKDVELRCDPISGHTALYWYRQSLGQGLEFLIYFQGNSAPDKSGLPSDRFSAERTGGSVSTLTIQRTQQEDSAVYLCASSLAWTGGNNEQYFGPGTRLTVT.

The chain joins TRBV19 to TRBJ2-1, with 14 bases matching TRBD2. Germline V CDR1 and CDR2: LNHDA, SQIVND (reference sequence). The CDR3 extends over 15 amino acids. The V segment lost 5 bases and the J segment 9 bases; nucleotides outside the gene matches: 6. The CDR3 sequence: CASSPGLAGGGEQFF. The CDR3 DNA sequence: TGTGCCAGTAGTCCAGGACTAGCGGGAGGTGGTGAGCAGTTCTTC. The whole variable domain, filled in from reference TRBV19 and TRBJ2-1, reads DGGITQSPKYLFRKEGQNVTLSCEQNLNHDAMYWYRQDPGQGLRLIYYSQIVNDFQKGDIAEGYSVSREKKESFPLTVTSAQKNPTAFYLCASSPGLAGGGEQFFGPGTRLTVL.

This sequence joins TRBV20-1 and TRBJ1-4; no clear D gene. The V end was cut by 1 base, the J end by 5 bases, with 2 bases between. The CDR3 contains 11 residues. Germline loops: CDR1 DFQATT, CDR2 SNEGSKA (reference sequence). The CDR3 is CSARVNEKLFF. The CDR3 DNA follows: TGCAGTGCTAGAGTCAATGAAAAACTGTTTTTT.